The 3 T cell receptor beta chains below all came from one sample that was sequenced in a study of OX40 agonist ivuxolimab in advanced cancers. Clones were sequenced by immunoSEQ multiplex PCR, and TCRdb holds only the in-frame ones, with some missing. The sample lists 35,000 to 45,000 clones; more than 85% were seen once. Here the sequenced sample was CD4+ or CD8+ T cells sorted from blood, taken in a trial of the OX40 agonist ivuxolimab. These receptors originate from an adult with an advanced solid tumor such as melanoma, head and neck, liver or kidney cancer.

The V gene is TRBV14, the J gene TRBJ2-4; 7 positions match TRBD1. From germline, CDR1 is SGHDN and CDR2 FVKESK. CDR3 size: 13 residues. With 3 bases clipped from V and 7 bases from J, the junction kept 3 bases outside the gene matches. In DNA, the CDR3 is TGTGCCAGCAGCCAGACAGGGTTGAACATTCAGTACTTC. Translation gives CASSQTGLNIQYF.

Relative to its sample, this clone is medium-sized. The chain is built from TRBV30 and TRBJ1-6, with a tentative D call TRBD1 (5 bases). Trimming cost V 0 bases and J 7 bases, with 16 bases left between them. The CDR3 totals 16 residues. The germline V gene encodes CDR1 GTSNPN and CDR2 SVGIG (reference sequence). As DNA, the CDR3 is TGTGCCTGGAGTGTCAAGGGGCTCATATACAATTCACCCCTCCACTTT. The encoded protein is CAWSVKGLIYNSPLHF.

The chain uses TRBV7-8 and TRBJ1-2, with D possibly TRBD1 on 6 matching bases. The germline CDR1 and CDR2 sequences are SGHVS and FQNEAQ. This CDR3 region has 13 residues. Trimming took off 2 bases at V and 6 bases at J, with 10 bases between the two ends. The CDR3 sequence: CASSLSRQDGYTF. CDR3 DNA: TGTGCCAGCAGCTTAAGTCGACAGGATGGCTACACCTTC.